Listed below are T cell receptor beta chains from one sample, sequenced in a study of regulatory T cells in long-lasting Graves disease. One entry per CDR3 protein results from TCRdb running MiXCR on the multiplex PCR reads. This sample carries around 460,000 distinct CDR3 sequences, 20% to 25% of them seen once, and the ten largest clones take 7.1%. This sample comprised peripheral blood mononuclear cells (PBMCs), obtained when the disease was refractory, from a patient treated with antithyroid drugs. These receptors all come from a female donor with Graves disease. Each CDR3 is given without its conserved first and last residue. D genes are given only for firm matches.

V gene	J gene	D gene	CDR3 protein
TRBV6-2/TRBV6-3	TRBJ2-7	TRBD1	ASMFFTGQGYEQY
TRBV7-9	TRBJ1-2	-	ASSLDYTGDGYT
TRBV6-1	TRBJ1-1	-	ASREPGVSEAF
TRBV28	TRBJ2-5	TRBD2	ASSSMTSGRARETQY
TRBV20-1	TRBJ2-5	-	SASQGIQETQY
TRBV30	TRBJ2-5	-	AWSRDFRETQY
TRBV24-1	TRBJ2-3	-	ATSDFMGGSVTDTQY
TRBV6-9	TRBJ2-5	-	ASSYGVGDGETQY
TRBV5-1	TRBJ1-1	-	ASSWPGGTVTEAF
TRBV12-3/TRBV12-4	TRBJ2-5	TRBD2	ASSSSWSGEETQY
TRBV9	TRBJ2-3	-	ASSVGQDTDTQY
TRBV7-9	TRBJ2-5	-	ASSFEGTRSTQY
TRBV6-1	TRBJ1-5	-	ASSEQGGQPQH
TRBV27	TRBJ2-7	-	ASSSVRSGVGLYEQY
TRBV7-2	TRBJ2-7	-	ASSPRLDGEGDEQY
TRBV20-1	TRBJ2-5	-	SARRSEAETQY
TRBV5-5	TRBJ2-7	TRBD1	ASSRPGQGFHEQY
TRBV13	TRBJ1-2	-	ASSSNYDRRNYGYT
TRBV6-5	TRBJ1-3	-	ASSYGPDSPSGNTIY
TRBV6-5	TRBJ2-5	TRBD2	ASSSGLGVGETQY
TRBV29-1	TRBJ1-1	-	SVVLLGNTEAF
TRBV28	TRBJ2-5	TRBD1	ASSRSQFRGLGQETQY
TRBV18	TRBJ2-7	-	ASSPARALYEQY
TRBV27	TRBJ2-3	-	ATRLEGPVTDTQY
TRBV28	TRBJ2-4	-	ASSPQQGTKNIQY
TRBV28	TRBJ2-7	TRBD1	ASSRDRVSYEQY
TRBV12-3/TRBV12-4	TRBJ2-5	-	ASSLVGVVETQY
TRBV3-1	TRBJ1-2	-	ASSQEGGREGYT
TRBV20-1	TRBJ2-3	-	SARAIAGKETDTQY
TRBV7-2	TRBJ1-1	TRBD1	ASNTQGSTEAF
TRBV28	TRBJ2-6	TRBD1	ASSAGTGGPRT
TRBV7-9	TRBJ2-7	TRBD2	ASSIGLSGSPYEQY
TRBV7-9	TRBJ1-2	-	ASSHGVSYGYT
TRBV18	TRBJ1-6	-	ASSQLPENSPLH
TRBV11-3	TRBJ1-1	-	ASSFGYRVDTEAF
TRBV7-9	TRBJ2-5	-	ASSLGGLGLQETQY
TRBV12-3/TRBV12-4	TRBJ2-6	TRBD1	ASSAGTGDSGANVLT
TRBV20-1	TRBJ2-7	-	SARGYEQY
TRBV27	TRBJ1-1	TRBD1	ASSLSVPGTGGEAF
TRBV29-1	TRBJ2-7	TRBD1	SVENSVGTGYEQY
TRBV10-3	TRBJ2-7	TRBD1	ALTGTGESEQY
TRBV29-1	TRBJ1-2	-	SVEDHGVPYGYT
TRBV10-2	TRBJ2-5	-	ASSEFRIQETQY